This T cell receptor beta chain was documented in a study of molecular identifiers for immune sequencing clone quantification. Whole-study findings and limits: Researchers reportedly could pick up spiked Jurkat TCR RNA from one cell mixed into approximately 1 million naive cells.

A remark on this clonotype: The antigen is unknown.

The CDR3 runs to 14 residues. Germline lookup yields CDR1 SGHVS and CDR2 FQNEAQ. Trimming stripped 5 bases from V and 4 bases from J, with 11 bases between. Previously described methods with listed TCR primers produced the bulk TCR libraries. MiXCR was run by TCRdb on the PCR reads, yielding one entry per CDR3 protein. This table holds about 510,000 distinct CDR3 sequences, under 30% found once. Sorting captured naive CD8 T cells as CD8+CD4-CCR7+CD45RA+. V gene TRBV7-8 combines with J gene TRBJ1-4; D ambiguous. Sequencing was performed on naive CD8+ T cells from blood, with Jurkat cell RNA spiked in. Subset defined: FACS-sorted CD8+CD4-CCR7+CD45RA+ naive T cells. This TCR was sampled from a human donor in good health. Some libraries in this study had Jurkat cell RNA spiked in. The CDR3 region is CASSLSEINEKLFF. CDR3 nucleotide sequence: TGTGCCAGCAGCCTCTCAGAGATTAATGAAAAACTGTTTTTT.